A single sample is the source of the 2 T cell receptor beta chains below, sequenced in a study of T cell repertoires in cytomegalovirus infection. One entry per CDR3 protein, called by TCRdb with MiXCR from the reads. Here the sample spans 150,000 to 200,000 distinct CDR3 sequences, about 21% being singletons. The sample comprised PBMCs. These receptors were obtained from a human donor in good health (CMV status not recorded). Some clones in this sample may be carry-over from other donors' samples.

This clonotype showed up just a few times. The CDR3 protein is CASSRDIPYEQYF. DNA of the CDR3: TGTGCCAGCAGCCGGGACATACCCTACGAGCAGTACTTC. J is TRBJ2-7 and V is TRBV5-6; D may be TRBD1 (6 bases). V shed 4 bases and J shed 2 bases, with 10 bases lying between them. The CDR3 consists of 13 residues. Germline-derived CDR1 and CDR2 are SGHDT and YYEEEE.

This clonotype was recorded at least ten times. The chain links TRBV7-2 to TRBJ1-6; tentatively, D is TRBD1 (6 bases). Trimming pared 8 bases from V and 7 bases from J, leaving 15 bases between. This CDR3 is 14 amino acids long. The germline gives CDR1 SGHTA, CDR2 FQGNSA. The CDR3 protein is CASRPQGWNSPLHF. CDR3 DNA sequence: TGTGCCAGCCGACCACAGGGTTGGAATTCACCCCTCCACTTT.